One T cell receptor (beta chain) is described in this entry. Its specificity is not known. These data belong to a study of CD8 T cells in Susac syndrome. The study's findings and limits: The CD4+ T cell repertoires that were profiled in Susac syndrome showed no clonal expansion. Regarding the TCR sequencing and HLA analysis, the study admitted that a relatively small number of individuals were involved.

RNA, at roughly 0.5 to 1 ug, was reverse transcribed with random hexamers. By means of immunoSEQ multiplex PCR, TCR beta CDR3 spanning 54 Vbeta and 13 Jbeta underwent amplification. TCRdb processed the immunoSEQ multiplex PCR reads anew with MiXCR; each CDR3 protein has one entry. The data hold 140,000 or so distinct CDR3 sequences, with around 95% observed a single time. The CDR3 runs to 16 residues. V gave up 2 bases and J gave up 3 bases; unmatched junction bases: 3. The rearrangement links TRBV23-1 to TRBJ2-5; 13 nucleotides match TRBD2. TRBV23-1 is noted as an ORF with a role that remains uncertain. The TCR sequence derives from a human donor with Susac syndrome. Specimen: CD4+ T cells from PBMCs. As DNA, the CDR3 is TGCGCCAGCAGTCAAACAGGGACTAGCGGGAAAGAGACCCAGTACTTC. It specifies CASSQTGTSGKETQYF.